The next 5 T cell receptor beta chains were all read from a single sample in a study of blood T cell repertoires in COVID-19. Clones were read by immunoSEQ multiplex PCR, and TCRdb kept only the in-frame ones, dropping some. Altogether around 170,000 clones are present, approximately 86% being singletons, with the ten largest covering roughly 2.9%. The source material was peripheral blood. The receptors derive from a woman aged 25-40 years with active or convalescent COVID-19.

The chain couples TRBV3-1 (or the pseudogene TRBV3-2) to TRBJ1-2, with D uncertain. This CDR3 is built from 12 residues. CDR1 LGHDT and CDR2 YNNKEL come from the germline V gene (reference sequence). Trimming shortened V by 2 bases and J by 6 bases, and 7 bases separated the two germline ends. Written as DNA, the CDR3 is TGTGCCAGCAGCCAAACTAGCCATGGCTACACCTTC. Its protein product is CASSQTSHGYTF.

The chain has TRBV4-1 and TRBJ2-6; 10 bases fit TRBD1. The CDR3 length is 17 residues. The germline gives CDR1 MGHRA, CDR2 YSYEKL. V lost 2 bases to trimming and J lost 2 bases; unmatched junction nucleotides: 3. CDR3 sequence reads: CASSQWGQGTGANVLTF. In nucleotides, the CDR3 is TGCGCCAGCAGCCAATGGGGACAGGGGACTGGGGCCAACGTCCTGACTTTC.

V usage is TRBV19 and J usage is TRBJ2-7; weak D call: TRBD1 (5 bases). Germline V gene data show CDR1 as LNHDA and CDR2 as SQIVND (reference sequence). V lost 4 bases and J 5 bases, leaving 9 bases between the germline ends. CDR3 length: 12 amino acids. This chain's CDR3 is CASSTKTDEQYF. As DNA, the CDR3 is TGTGCCAGTAGTACGAAGACAGACGAGCAGTACTTC.

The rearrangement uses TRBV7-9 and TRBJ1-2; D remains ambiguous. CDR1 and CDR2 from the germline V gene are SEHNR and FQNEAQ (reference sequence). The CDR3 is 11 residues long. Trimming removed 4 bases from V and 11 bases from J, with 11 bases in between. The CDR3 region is CASSSEFRYTF. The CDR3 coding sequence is TGTGCCAGCAGCTCGGAGTTTAGGTACACCTTC. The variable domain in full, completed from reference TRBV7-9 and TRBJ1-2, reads DTGVSQNPRHKITKRGQNVTFRCDPISEHNRLYWYRQTLGQGPEFLTYFQNEAQLEKSRLLSDRFSAERPKGSFSTLEIQRTEQGDSAMYLCASSSEFRYTFGSGTRLTVV.

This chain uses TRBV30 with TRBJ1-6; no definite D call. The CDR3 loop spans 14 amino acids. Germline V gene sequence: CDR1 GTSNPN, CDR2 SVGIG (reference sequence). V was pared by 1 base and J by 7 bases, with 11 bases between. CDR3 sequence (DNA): TGTGCCTGGAGTGAGGTGAGCGTGAATTCACCCCTCCACTTT. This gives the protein CAWSEVSVNSPLHF.